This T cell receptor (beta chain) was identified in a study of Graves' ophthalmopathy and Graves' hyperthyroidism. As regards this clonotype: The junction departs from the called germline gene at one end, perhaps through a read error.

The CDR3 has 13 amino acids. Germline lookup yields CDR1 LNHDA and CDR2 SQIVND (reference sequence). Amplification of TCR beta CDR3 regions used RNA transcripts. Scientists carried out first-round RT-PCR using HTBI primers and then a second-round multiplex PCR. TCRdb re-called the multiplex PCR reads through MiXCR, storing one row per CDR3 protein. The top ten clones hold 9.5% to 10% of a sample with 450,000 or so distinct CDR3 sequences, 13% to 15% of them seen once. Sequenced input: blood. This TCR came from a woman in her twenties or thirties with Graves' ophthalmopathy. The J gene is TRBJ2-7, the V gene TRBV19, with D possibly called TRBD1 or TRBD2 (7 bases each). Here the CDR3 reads CASRAGTAYEHYF. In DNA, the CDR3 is TGTGCCAGTAGAGCGGGGACAGCTTACGAGCACTACTTC.